This TCR beta chain was retrieved from a study of cytomegalovirus exposure and HLA in healthy donors. Study-wide background: The study placed 80% to 90% of its approximately 400 genotyped donors in the Caucasian-associated ancestry cluster.

Findings and limits, study-wide: Prior analysis indicated that the majority of TCR beta V segments exhibited productivity approximately 87% or approximately 30% of the time. There were several of the most significant clusters that appeared linked to common viral pathogens in a later analysis.

Germline values: CDR1 SEHNR, CDR2 FQNEAQ (reference sequence). The length of the CDR3 is 13 residues. The primer mix had 60 Vbeta and 13 Jbeta primers. Assay: immunoSEQ multiplex PCR; the TCRdb copy retains only in-frame clones and omits some. Found here are 150,000 to 200,000 clones, approximately 81% of them singletons; the top ten hold approximately 2.1%. About this clone itself: Its antigen remains unidentified. Germline is not matched at one junction end, which may reflect a read error.

The sequence derives from a woman aged 45-59 years in good health and CMV-seronegative. The chain uses TRBV7-9 and TRBJ1-2, with D perhaps TRBD1 (5 bases). The sequenced sample was PBMCs. CDR3 nucleotides: TGTTCCAGCAGCCAAGGACAAGCCTATGGCTACACCTTC. Translating it yields CSSSQGQAYGYTF.